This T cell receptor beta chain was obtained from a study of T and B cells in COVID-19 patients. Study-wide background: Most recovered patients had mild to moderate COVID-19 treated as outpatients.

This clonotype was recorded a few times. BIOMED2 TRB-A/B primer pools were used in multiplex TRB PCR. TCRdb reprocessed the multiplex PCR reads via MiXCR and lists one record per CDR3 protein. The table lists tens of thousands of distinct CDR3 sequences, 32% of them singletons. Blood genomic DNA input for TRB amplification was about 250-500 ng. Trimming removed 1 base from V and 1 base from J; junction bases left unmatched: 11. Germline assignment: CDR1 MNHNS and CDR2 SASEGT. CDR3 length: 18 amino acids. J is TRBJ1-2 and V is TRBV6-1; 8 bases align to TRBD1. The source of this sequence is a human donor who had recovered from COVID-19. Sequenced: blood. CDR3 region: CASSEGAGTGGYNYGYTF. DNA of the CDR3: TGTGCCAGCAGTGAAGGGGCGGGGACAGGAGGCTATAACTATGGCTACACCTTC.